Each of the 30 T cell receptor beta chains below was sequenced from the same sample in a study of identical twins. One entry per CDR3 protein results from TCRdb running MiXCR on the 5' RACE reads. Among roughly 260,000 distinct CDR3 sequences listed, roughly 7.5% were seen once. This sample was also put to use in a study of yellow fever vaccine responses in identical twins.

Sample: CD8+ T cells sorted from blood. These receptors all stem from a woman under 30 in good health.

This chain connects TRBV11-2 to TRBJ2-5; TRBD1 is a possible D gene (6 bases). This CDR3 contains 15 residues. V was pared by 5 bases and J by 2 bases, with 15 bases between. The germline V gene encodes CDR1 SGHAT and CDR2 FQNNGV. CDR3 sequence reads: CASSPGQSHQETQYF. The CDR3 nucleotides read TGTGCCAGCAGCCCCGGACAGTCCCATCAAGAGACCCAGTACTTC.

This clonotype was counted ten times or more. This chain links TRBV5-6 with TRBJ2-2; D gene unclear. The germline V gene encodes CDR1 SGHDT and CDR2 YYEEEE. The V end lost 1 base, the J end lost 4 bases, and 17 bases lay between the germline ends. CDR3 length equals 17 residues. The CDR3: CASSLLELLSPTGELFF. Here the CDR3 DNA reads TGTGCCAGCAGCTTGTTGGAGCTCTTATCACCCACCGGGGAGCTGTTTTTT.

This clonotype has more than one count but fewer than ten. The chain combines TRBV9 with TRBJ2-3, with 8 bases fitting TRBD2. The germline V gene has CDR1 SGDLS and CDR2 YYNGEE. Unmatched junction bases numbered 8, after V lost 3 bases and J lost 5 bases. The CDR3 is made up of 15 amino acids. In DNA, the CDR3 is TGTGCCAGCAGCGCATACGGGAGGGCCGAAGATACGCAGTATTTT. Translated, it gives CASSAYGRAEDTQYF.

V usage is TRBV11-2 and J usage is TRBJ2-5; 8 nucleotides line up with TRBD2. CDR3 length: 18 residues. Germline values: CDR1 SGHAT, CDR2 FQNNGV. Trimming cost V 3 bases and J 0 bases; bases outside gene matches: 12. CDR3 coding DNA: TGTGCCAGCAGCTTGGGGCGATTCGGCGGGGGGTACCAAGAGACCCAGTACTTC. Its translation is CASSLGRFGGGYQETQYF.

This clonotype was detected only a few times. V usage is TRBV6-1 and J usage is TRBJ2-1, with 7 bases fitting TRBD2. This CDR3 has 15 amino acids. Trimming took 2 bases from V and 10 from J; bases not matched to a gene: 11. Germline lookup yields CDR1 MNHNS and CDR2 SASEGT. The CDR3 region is CASSEIPWTGGEQFF. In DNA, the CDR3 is TGTGCCAGCAGTGAAATACCCTGGACCGGGGGGGAGCAGTTCTTC.

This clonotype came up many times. The CDR3 bases are TGTGCCAGCATCAACGGTATGAACGAGCAGTACTTC. It translates to CASINGMNEQYF. The V call is TRBV5-5, the J call TRBJ2-7; D gene ambiguous. The germline CDR1 and CDR2 sequences are SGHKS and YYEKEE (reference sequence). The V end was cut by 6 bases, the J end by 5 bases, with 12 bases between. The length of the CDR3 is 12 residues.

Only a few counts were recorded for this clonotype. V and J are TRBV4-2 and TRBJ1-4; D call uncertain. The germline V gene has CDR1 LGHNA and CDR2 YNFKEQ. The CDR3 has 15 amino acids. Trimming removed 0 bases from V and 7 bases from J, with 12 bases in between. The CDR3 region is CASSQEGGLSEKLFF. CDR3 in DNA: TGTGCCAGCAGCCAAGAAGGTGGCCTTAGTGAAAAACTGTTTTTT.

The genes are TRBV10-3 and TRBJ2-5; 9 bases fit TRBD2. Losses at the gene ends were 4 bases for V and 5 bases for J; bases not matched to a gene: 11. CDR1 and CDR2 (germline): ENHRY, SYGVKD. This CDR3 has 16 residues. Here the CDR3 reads CAISGTVAGAGETQYF. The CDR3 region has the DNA TGTGCCATCAGTGGGACGGTAGCGGGGGCAGGGGAGACCCAGTACTTC.

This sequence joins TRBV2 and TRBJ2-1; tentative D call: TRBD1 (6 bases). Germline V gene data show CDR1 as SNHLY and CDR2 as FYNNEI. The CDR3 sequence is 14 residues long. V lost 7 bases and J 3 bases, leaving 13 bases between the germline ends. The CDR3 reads CASISSGDYNEQFF. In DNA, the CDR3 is TGTGCCAGCATCTCATCAGGGGACTACAATGAGCAGTTCTTC.

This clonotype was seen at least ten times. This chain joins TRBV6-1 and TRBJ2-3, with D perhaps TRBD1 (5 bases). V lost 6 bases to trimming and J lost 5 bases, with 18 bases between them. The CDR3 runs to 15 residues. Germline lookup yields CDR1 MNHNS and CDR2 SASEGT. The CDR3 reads CASRVGPTGGDTQYF. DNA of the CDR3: TGTGCCAGCAGAGTGGGGCCAACCGGTGGAGATACGCAGTATTTT.

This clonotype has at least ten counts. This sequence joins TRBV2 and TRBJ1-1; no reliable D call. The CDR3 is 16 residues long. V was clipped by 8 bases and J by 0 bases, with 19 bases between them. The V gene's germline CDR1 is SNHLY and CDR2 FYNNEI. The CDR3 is CASQRTRVPVNTEAFF. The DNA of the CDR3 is TGTGCCAGCCAACGGACCCGGGTCCCAGTGAACACTGAAGCTTTCTTT.

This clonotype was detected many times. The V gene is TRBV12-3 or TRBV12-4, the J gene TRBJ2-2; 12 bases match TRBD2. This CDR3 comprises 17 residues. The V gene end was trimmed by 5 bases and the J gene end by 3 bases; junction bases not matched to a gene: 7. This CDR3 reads CASSPRLAGDDTGELFF. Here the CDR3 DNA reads TGTGCCAGCAGTCCCCGACTAGCGGGAGATGACACCGGGGAGCTGTTTTTT.

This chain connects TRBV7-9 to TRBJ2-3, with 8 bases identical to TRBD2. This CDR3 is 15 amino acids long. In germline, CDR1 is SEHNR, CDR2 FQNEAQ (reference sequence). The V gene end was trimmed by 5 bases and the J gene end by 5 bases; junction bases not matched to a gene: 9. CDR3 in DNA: TGTGCCAGCAGCCTTAGCGGGAACTCCATAGATACGCAGTATTTT. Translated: CASSLSGNSIDTQYF.

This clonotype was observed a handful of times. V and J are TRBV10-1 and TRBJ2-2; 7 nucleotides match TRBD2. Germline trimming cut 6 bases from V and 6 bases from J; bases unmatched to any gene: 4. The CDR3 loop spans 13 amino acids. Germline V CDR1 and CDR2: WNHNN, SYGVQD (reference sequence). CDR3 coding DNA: TGCGCCAGCAGCGATGGGGGGGCCGGGGAGCTGTTTTTT. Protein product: CASSDGGAGELFF.

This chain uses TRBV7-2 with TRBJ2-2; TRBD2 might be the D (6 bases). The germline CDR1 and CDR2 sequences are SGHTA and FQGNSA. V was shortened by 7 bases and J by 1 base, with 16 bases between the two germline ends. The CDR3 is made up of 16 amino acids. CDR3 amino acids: CASTNEGLLNTGELFF. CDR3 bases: TGTGCCAGCACAAACGAGGGACTCCTGAACACCGGGGAGCTGTTTTTT.

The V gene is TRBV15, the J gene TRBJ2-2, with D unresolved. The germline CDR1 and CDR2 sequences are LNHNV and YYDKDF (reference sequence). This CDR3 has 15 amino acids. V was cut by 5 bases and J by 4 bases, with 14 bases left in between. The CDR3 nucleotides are TGTGCCACCAGCCCCCTCTCCGGATTCACCGGGGAGCTGTTTTTT. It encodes CATSPLSGFTGELFF.

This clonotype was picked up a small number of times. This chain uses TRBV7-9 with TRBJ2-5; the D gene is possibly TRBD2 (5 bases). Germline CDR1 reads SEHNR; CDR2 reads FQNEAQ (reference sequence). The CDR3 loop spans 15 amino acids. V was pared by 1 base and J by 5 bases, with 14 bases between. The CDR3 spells CASSLGVAGQETQYF. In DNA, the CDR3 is TGTGCCAGCAGCTTAGGGGTCGCGGGTCAGGAGACCCAGTACTTC.

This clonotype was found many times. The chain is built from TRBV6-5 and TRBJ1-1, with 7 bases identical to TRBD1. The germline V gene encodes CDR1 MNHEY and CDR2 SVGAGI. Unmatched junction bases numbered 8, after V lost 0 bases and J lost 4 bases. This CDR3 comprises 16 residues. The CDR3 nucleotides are TGTGCCAGCAGTTACTCGGTCGGGACAGCTTTCACTGAAGCTTTCTTT. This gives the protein CASSYSVGTAFTEAFF.

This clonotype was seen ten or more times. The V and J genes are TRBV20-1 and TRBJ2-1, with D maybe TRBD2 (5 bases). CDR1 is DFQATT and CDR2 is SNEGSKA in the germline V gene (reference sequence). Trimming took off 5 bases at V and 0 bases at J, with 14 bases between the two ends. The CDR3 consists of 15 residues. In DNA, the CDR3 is TGCAGTGCTGACGGGATCCCTCGCTCCTACAATGAGCAGTTCTTC. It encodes CSADGIPRSYNEQFF.

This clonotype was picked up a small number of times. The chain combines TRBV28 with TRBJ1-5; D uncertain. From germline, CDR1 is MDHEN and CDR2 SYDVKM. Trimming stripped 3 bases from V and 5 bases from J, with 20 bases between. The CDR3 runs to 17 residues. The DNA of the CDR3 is TGTGCCAGCAGTTTTCCCACTCTGGTGGGAGGCGATCAGCCCCAGCATTTT. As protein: CASSFPTLVGGDQPQHF.

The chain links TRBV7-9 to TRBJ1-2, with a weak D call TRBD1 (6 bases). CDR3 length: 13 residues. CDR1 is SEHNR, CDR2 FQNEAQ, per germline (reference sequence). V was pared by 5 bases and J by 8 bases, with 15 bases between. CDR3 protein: CASSPTGSEGYTF. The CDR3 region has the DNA TGTGCCAGCAGCCCGACAGGTAGCGAGGGCTACACCTTC.

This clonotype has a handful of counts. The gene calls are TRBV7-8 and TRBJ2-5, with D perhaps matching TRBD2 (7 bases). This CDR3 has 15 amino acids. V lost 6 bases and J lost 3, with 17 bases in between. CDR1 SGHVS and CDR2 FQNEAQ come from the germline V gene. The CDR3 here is CASSGGANEKETQYF. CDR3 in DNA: TGTGCCAGCAGTGGGGGGGCTAATGAGAAAGAGACCCAGTACTTC.

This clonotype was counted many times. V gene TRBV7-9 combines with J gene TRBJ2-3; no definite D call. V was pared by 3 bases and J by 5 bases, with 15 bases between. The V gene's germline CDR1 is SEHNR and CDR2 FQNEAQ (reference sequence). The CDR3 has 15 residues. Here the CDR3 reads CASSLWPAKGDTQYF. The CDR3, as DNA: TGTGCCAGCAGCTTGTGGCCAGCGAAGGGAGATACGCAGTATTTT.

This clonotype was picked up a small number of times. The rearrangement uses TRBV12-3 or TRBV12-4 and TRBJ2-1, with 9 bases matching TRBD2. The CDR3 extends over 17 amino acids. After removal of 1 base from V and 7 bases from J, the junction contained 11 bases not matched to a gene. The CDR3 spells CASSLGSTGLARNEQFF. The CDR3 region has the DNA TGTGCCAGCAGTTTAGGATCCACGGGACTAGCTAGGAATGAGCAGTTCTTC.

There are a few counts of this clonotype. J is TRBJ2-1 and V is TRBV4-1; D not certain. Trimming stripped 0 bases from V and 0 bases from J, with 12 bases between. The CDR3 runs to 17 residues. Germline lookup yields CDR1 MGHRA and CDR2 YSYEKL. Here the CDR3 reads CASSQDTTLSSYNEQFF. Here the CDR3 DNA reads TGCGCCAGCAGCCAAGACACCACTCTCAGCTCCTACAATGAGCAGTTCTTC.

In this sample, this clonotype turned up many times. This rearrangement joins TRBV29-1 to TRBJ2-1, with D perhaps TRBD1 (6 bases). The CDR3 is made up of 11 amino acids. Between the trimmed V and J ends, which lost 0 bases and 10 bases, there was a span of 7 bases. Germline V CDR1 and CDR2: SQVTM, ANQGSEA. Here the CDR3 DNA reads TGCAGCGTTGAAGATGGGACAGAGCAGTTCTTC. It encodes CSVEDGTEQFF.

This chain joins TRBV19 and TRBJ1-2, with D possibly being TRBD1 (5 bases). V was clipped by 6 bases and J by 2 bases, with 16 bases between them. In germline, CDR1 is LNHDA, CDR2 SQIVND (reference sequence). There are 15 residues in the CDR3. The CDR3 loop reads CASSPPGIENYGYTF. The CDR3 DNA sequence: TGTGCCAGTAGCCCTCCAGGGATTGAGAACTATGGCTACACCTTC. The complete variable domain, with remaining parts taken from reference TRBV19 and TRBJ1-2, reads DGGITQSPKYLFRKEGQNVTLSCEQNLNHDAMYWYRQDPGQGLRLIYYSQIVNDFQKGDIAEGYSVSREKKESFPLTVTSAQKNPTAFYLCASSPPGIENYGYTFGSGTRLTVV.

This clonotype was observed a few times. CDR3 DNA sequence: TGCAGCGTTGGGACTAGCGGGAGAGTGGGAGAGACCCAGTACTTC. This codes for CSVGTSGRVGETQYF. V gene TRBV29-1 combines with J gene TRBJ2-5; TRBD2 matches at 13 bases. J lost 4 bases, V lost 4 bases, and 6 bases had no gene match. CDR1 is SQVTM, CDR2 ANQGSEA, per germline. There are 15 residues in the CDR3.

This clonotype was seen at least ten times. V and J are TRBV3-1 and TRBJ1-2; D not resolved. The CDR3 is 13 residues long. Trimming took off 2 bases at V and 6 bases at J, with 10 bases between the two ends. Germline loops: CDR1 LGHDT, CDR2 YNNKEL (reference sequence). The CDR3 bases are TGTGCCAGCAGCCAATTGGGAGAGGATGGCTACACCTTC. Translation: CASSQLGEDGYTF.

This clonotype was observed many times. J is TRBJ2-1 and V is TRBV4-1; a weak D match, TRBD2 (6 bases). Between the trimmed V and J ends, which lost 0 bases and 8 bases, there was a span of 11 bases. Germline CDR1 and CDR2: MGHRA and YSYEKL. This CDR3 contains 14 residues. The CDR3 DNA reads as TGCGCCAGCAGCCAAGACGGAGGGGCCGATGAGCAGTTCTTC. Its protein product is CASSQDGGADEQFF.